This T cell receptor beta chain was obtained from a study of CD8+ T cells in alopecia areata. Trimming removed 4 bases at V and 10 bases at J, with 13 bases between. The CDR3 has 11 residues. The germline V gene encodes CDR1 SQVTM and CDR2 ANQGSEA. In the case of this clone: The antigen is undetermined.

Treatment meaning: oral pan-JAK inhibitor, 5-10 mg twice daily. Findings of the study overall: Sequencing of scalp tissue also captures the resident alphabeta T cells of normal skin. Uncertain still, given a single nonresponder, is whether baseline CD8+ expansion links to response. Many expanded lesional clones stayed in scalp and blood while on tofacitinib.

RNA, once extracted, was reverse transcribed into cDNA for use as the sequencing template. Clones were read by immunoSEQ multiplex PCR, and TCRdb kept only the in-frame ones, dropping some. This sample has around 180,000 clones, with roughly 60% found just once. The TCR sequence derives from a human donor with alopecia areata. This chain joins TRBV29-1 and TRBJ1-1; D is undetermined. The starting material was CD4+ T cells sorted from blood, obtained around week 50, from a patient treated with tofacitinib. The CDR3 protein is CSVVASHGAFF. The CDR3 DNA follows: TGCAGCGTTGTCGCTAGCCACGGAGCTTTCTTT.